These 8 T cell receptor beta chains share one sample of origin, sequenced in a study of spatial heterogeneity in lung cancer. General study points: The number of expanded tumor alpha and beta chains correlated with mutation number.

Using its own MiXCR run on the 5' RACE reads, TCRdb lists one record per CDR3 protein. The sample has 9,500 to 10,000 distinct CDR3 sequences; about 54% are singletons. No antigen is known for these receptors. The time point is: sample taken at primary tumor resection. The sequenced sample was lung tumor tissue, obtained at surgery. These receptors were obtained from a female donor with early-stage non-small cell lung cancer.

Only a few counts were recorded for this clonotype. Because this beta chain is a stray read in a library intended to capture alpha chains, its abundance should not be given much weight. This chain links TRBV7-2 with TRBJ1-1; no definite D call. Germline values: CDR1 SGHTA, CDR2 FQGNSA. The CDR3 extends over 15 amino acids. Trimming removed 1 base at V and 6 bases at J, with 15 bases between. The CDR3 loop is CASSLDPGPGAEAFF. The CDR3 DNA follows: TGTGCCAGCAGCTTAGATCCTGGACCAGGCGCTGAAGCTTTCTTT. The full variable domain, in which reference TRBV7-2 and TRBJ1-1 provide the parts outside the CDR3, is GAGVSQSPSNKVTEKGKDVELRCDPISGHTALYWYRQSLGQGLEFLIYFQGNSAPDKSGLPSDRFSAERTGGSVSTLTIQRTQQEDSAVYLCASSLDPGPGAEAFFGQGTRLTVV.

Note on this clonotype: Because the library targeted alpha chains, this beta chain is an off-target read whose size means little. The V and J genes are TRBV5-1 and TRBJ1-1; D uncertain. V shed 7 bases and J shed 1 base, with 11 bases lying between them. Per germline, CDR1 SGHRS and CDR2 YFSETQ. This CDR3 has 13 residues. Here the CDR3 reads CASSIQWNTEAFF. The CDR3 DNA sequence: TGCGCCAGCTCAATTCAGTGGAACACTGAAGCTTTCTTT.

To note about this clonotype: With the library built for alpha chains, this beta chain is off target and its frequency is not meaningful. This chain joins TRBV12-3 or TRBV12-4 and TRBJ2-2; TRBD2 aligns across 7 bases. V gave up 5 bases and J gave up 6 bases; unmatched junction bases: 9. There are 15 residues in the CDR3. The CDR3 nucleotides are TGTGCCAGCAGTGGTAGCTGGGGGGGATCCGGGGAGCTGTTTTTT. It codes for CASSGSWGGSGELFF.

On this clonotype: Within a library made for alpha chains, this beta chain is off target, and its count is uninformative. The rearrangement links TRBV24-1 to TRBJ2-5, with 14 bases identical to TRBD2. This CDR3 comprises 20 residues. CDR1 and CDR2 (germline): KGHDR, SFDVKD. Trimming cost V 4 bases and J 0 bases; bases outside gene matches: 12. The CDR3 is CATSDPTSGGAFTHQETQYF. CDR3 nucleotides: TGTGCCACCAGTGACCCGACTAGCGGGGGGGCCTTTACCCACCAAGAGACCCAGTACTTC.

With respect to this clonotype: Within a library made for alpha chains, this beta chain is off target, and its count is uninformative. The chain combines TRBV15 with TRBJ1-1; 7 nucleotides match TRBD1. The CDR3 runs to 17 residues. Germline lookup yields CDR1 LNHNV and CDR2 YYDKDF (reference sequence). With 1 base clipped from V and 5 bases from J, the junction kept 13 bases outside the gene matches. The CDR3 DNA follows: TGTGCCACCAGCAGAGGGAGGACAGGTACGCGGGGAACTGAAGCTTTCTTT. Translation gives CATSRGRTGTRGTEAFF.

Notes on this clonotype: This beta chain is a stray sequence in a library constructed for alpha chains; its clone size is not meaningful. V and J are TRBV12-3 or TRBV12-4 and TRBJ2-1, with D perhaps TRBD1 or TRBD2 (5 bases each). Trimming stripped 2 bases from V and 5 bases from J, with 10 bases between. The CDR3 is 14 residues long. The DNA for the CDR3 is TGTGCCAGCAGTTTACGTGGGGGAGACAATGAGCAGTTCTTC. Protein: CASSLRGGDNEQFF.

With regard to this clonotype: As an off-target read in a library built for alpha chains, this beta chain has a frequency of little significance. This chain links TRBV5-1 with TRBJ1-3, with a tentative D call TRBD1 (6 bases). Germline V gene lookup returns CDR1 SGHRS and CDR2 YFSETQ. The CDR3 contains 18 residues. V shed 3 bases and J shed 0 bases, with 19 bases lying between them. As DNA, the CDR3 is TGCGCCAGCAGCTCGCTCCCAACAGGGTCTTTCTCTGGAAACACCATATATTTT. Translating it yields CASSSLPTGSFSGNTIYF. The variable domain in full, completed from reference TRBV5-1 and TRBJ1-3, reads KAGVTQTPRYLIKTRGQQVTLSCSPISGHRSVSWYQQTPGQGLQFLFEYFSETQRNKGNFPGRFSGRQFSNSRSEMNVSTLELGDSALYLCASSSLPTGSFSGNTIYFGEGSWLTVV.

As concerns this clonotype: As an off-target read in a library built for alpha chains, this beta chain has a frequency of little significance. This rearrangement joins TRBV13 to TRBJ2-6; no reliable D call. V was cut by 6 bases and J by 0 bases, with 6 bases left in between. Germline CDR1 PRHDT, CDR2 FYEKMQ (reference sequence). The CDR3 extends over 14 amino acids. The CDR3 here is CASRPASGANVLTF. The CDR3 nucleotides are TGTGCCAGCAGACCCGCCTCTGGGGCCAACGTCCTGACTTTC. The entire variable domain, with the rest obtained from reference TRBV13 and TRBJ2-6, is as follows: AAGVIQSPRHLIKEKRETATLKCYPIPRHDTVYWYQQGPGQDPQFLISFYEKMQSDKGSIPDRFSAQQFSDYHSELNMSSLELGDSALYFCASRPASGANVLTFGAGSRLTVL.